This T cell receptor beta chain was sequenced in a study of blood T cell repertoires in COVID-19. As for the study in general: The study drew acute and convalescent COVID-19 samples from the United States, Italy and Spain. Sources were T cells, B-cell-depleted T cells, or PBMCs; the material itself was cDNA or gDNA.

This CDR3 contains 14 residues. The V end lost 6 bases, the J end lost 7 bases, and 15 bases lay between the germline ends. Germline CDR1 reads MNHEY; CDR2 reads SVGAGI. Per the authors' pipeline: Cell counts per sample came from amplifying reference gene primers. Only in-frame clones appear in the TCRdb table, and some are missing; sequencing was by immunoSEQ multiplex PCR. V, J and clone size were drawn from that table, and D and trimming were deduced from the DNA. This sample carries approximately 290,000 clones, about 89% of them seen once, and the ten largest clones take around 0.8%. The chain carries TRBV6-5 and TRBJ1-4; D unresolved. The specimen sequenced was peripheral blood. The sequence came from a man aged 30 to 39 with acute or convalescent COVID-19. The CDR3 is CASRALSFSEKLFF. CDR3 in DNA: TGTGCCAGCAGAGCCCTATCCTTTAGTGAAAAACTGTTTTTT.